The clone carrying this TCR beta chain was observed a single time. The data are from a study of T cell repertoires in cytomegalovirus infection. The CDR3 is 15 residues long. The germline V gene encodes CDR1 SGHRS and CDR2 YFSETQ. The V gene end was trimmed by 4 bases and the J gene end by 1 base; junction bases not matched to a gene: 6. TCRdb passed the reads through MiXCR, listing each CDR3 protein once. The repertoire holds approximately 500,000 distinct CDR3 sequences, with about 30% as singletons. Sequenced: PBMCs. The V and J genes are TRBV5-1 and TRBJ1-1, with TRBD1 matching 8 bases. The clonotype originates from a human donor in good health (CMV status not recorded). Some clones in this sample may be carry-over from other donors' samples. CDR3 DNA: TGCGCCAGCAGCCCGGACAGGGAGGCGAACACTGAAGCTTTCTTT. Amino acids: CASSPDREANTEAFF.